These 21 T cell receptor beta chains share one sample of origin, sequenced in a study of blood T cell repertoires in COVID-19. Profiled with immunoSEQ multiplex PCR; TCRdb holds only in-frame clones, not every one. Among 100,000 to 150,000 clones listed, about nine tenths were seen once. The sample consisted of peripheral blood. Receptors originate from a man in his sixties with COVID-19, enrolled during active disease.

This chain connects TRBV19 to TRBJ1-1, with D hard to call. CDR1 is LNHDA and CDR2 is SQIVND in the germline V gene (reference sequence). The CDR3 covers 12 residues. V was pared by 5 bases and J by 6 bases, with 10 bases between. The CDR3 region has the DNA TGTGCCAGTAGTCTGTCGAGGGCTGAAGCTTTCTTT. Translating gives CASSLSRAEAFF.

The rearrangement uses TRBV19 and TRBJ1-5; perhaps TRBD1 as D (6 bases). V was cut by 9 bases and J by 2 bases, with 17 bases left in between. The CDR3 consists of 15 residues. Germline V gene data show CDR1 as LNHDA and CDR2 as SQIVND (reference sequence). The CDR3 loop is CASVKGPGGNQPQHF. The CDR3, as DNA: TGTGCCAGCGTTAAGGGTCCAGGGGGCAATCAGCCCCAGCATTTT.

The V gene is TRBV21-1, the J gene TRBJ2-7; the table names TRBD1, a call not compared with the DNA. TRBV21-1 is a pseudogene locus. There are 15 residues in the CDR3. CDR3 in DNA: TGTGCCAGCAGCAGACACAGGGTGGAATCCTACGAGCAGTACTTC. This sequence encodes CASSRHRVESYEQYF.

The sample holds one count of this clone. The CDR3, as DNA: TGCGCCAGCAGCCCGGAGGCGGGGGCCACAGATACGCAGTATTTT. Translated, it gives CASSPEAGATDTQYF. The J gene is TRBJ2-3, the V gene TRBV5-1; D possibly corresponds to TRBD2 (7 bases). CDR1 is SGHRS and CDR2 is YFSETQ in the germline V gene. V dropped 4 bases and J dropped 2 bases, with 14 bases sitting between them. CDR3 length: 15 residues. The whole variable domain, remainder taken from reference TRBV5-1 and TRBJ2-3, is KAGVTQTPRYLIKTRGQQVTLSCSPISGHRSVSWYQQTPGQGLQFLFEYFSETQRNKGNFPGRFSGRQFSNSRSEMNVSTLELGDSALYLCASSPEAGATDTQYFGPGTRLTVL.

The CDR3 reads CAISDGLALLTGELFF. The CDR3, as DNA: TGTGCCATCAGTGATGGACTAGCGCTCCTCACCGGGGAGCTGTTTTTT. The genes are TRBV10-3 and TRBJ2-2, with 9 bases fitting TRBD2. The CDR3 sequence is 16 residues long. V was pared by 3 bases and J by 4 bases, with 6 bases of the junction left unmatched. Germline lookup yields CDR1 ENHRY and CDR2 SYGVKD.

The J gene is TRBJ2-1, the V gene TRBV10-1; the D gene is possibly TRBD2 (5 bases). Trimming pared 0 bases from V and 7 bases from J, leaving 10 bases between. The CDR3 has 14 amino acids. CDR1 and CDR2 (germline): WNHNN, SYGVQD (reference sequence). CDR3 bases: TGCGCCAGCAGTGAGTCTAGAGAGGGAAATGAGCAGTTCTTC. It translates to CASSESREGNEQFF.

The chain carries TRBV3-1 (or the pseudogene TRBV3-2) and TRBJ2-4, with TRBD1 matching over 7 bases. Germline assignment: CDR1 LGHDT and CDR2 YNNKEL (reference sequence). Germline trimming cut 4 bases from V and 4 bases from J; bases unmatched to any gene: 7. The CDR3 spans 15 residues. The CDR3 region is CASSLSKGAKNIQYF. CDR3 sequence (DNA): TGTGCCAGCAGCCTTTCAAAGGGGGCAAAAAACATTCAGTACTTC.

The chain uses TRBV7-2 and TRBJ2-5; D ambiguous. The germline V gene encodes CDR1 SGHTA and CDR2 FQGNSA. The CDR3 consists of 12 residues. The germline V and J ends were trimmed by 2 bases and 8 bases, with 9 bases remaining between them. CDR3 protein: CASSLPQYTQYF. CDR3 DNA: TGTGCCAGCAGCTTACCCCAGTACACCCAGTACTTC.

The CDR3 sequence: CASSSGQGVQPQHF. The CDR3 coding sequence is TGTGCCAGCAGCTCGGGACAGGGAGTGCAGCCCCAGCATTTT. The rearrangement uses TRBV7-9 and TRBJ1-5; TRBD1 matches 9 bases. From germline, CDR1 is SEHNR and CDR2 FQNEAQ (reference sequence). J gave up 7 bases and V 4 bases, and 5 bases lay outside the gene matches. The CDR3 loop spans 14 amino acids.

In this sample, this clone turned up once. The chain has TRBV2 and TRBJ1-4; D ambiguous. Trimming left V 7 bases short and J 2 bases short, with 14 bases between. Germline V lookup: CDR1 SNHLY, CDR2 FYNNEI. There are 15 residues in the CDR3. CDR3 residues: CASNSRLGTNEKLFF. CDR3 in DNA: TGTGCCAGCAACTCCCGTTTGGGCACTAATGAAAAACTGTTTTTT.

The CDR3 nucleotides read TGTGCTAGTGGTTTTGAGACAGGGACTGAAAAACTGTTTTTT. Translation gives CASGFETGTEKLFF. The chain carries TRBV12-5 and TRBJ1-4, with 7 bases that match TRBD1. CDR3 length: 14 amino acids. Germline V gene lookup returns CDR1 LGHNT and CDR2 FRNRAP. Trimming cost V 3 bases and J 7 bases; bases outside gene matches: 5.

The chain combines TRBV2 with TRBJ1-3; 7 nucleotides agree with TRBD1. CDR3 length: 13 amino acids. CDR1 is SNHLY and CDR2 is FYNNEI in the germline V gene. J gave up 2 bases and V 9 bases, and 4 bases lay outside the gene matches. This CDR3 is CASGTGAGNTIYF. In nucleotides, the CDR3 is TGTGCCAGTGGAACAGGGGCTGGAAACACCATATATTTT.

CDR3 protein: CASSFRDRSNSPLHF. The CDR3 nucleotides are TGTGCCAGCAGTTTCCGGGACAGGAGTAATTCACCCCTCCACTTT. The gene calls are TRBV27 and TRBJ1-6; TRBD1 aligns across 8 bases. In germline, CDR1 is MNHEY, CDR2 SMNVEV (reference sequence). CDR3 length: 15 residues. Unmatched junction bases numbered 4, after V lost 3 bases and J lost 6 bases.

The rearrangement links TRBV7-2 to TRBJ2-5, with 8 positions matching TRBD2. With 3 bases clipped from V and 5 bases from J, the junction kept 5 bases outside the gene matches. The CDR3 loop spans 14 amino acids. Germline V gene sequence: CDR1 SGHTA, CDR2 FQGNSA. CDR3 DNA sequence: TGTGCCAGCAGCTTTACTAGCGGAACGGAGACCCAGTACTTC. This translates into CASSFTSGTETQYF.

The J gene is TRBJ1-1, the V gene TRBV5-1, with D possibly TRBD1 on 5 matching bases. Germline CDR1 is SGHRS and CDR2 is YFSETQ. The CDR3 is made up of 14 amino acids. The V end was cut by 3 bases, the J end by 6 bases, with 15 bases between. CDR3 amino acids: CASSSGTPKAEAFF. The CDR3, as DNA: TGCGCCAGCAGCTCCGGGACTCCCAAGGCTGAAGCTTTCTTT.

V is TRBV7-2 and J is TRBJ2-7, with 8 bases identical to TRBD2. The CDR3 has 13 amino acids. The V and J ends lost 5 bases and 3 bases, in that order; junction bases with no gene match: 3. Germline CDR1 and CDR2: SGHTA and FQGNSA. Here the CDR3 reads CASSTGGGYEQYF. CDR3 sequence (DNA): TGTGCCAGCAGCACCGGGGGGGGCTACGAGCAGTACTTC.

The CDR3 sequence: CASSLASSYNEQFF. Written as DNA, the CDR3 is TGCGCCAGCAGCTTGGCCTCCTCCTACAATGAGCAGTTCTTC. This chain links TRBV5-1 with TRBJ2-1, with D unclear. Germline assignment: CDR1 SGHRS and CDR2 YFSETQ. V was trimmed by 0 bases and J by 0 bases, leaving 4 bases between them. This CDR3 is built from 14 residues.

This rearrangement joins TRBV13 to TRBJ1-2, with D possibly being TRBD1 (5 bases). The length of the CDR3 is 13 residues. Germline CDR1 PRHDT, CDR2 FYEKMQ (reference sequence). V lost 3 bases to trimming and J lost 8 bases, with 13 bases between them. CDR3 loop: CASSFSRVGGYTF. Here the CDR3 DNA reads TGTGCCAGCAGCTTTTCCAGGGTTGGCGGCTACACCTTC.

V gene TRBV6-5 combines with J gene TRBJ1-5; 8 bases are shared with TRBD1. Germline V gives CDR1 MNHEY, CDR2 SVGAGI. The CDR3 has 15 residues. V shed 7 bases and J 4 bases; nucleotides not matched to a gene: 9. CDR3 residues: CASKVTGEGNQPQHF. DNA of the CDR3: TGTGCCAGCAAGGTGACAGGGGAAGGTAATCAGCCCCAGCATTTT.

The V call is TRBV5-6, the J call TRBJ2-2, with 9 positions matching TRBD1. V trimming: 3 bases; J trimming: 4 bases; junction bases outside the gene matches: 7. Looked up from germline, CDR1 is SGHDT and CDR2 is YYEEEE. The CDR3 consists of 16 residues. CDR3 loop: CASSYYRGRLTGELFF. In DNA, the CDR3 is TGTGCCAGCAGCTACTACAGGGGGCGCCTCACCGGGGAGCTGTTTTTT.

The chain combines TRBV10-1 with TRBJ2-1; possibly TRBD2 for D (7 bases). CDR1 is WNHNN, CDR2 SYGVQD, per germline (reference sequence). Trimming pared 2 bases from V and 2 bases from J, leaving 13 bases between. The length of the CDR3 is 16 residues. This CDR3 is CASSEMRGGAYNEQFF. The CDR3 region has the DNA TGCGCCAGCAGTGAGATGAGGGGGGGCGCCTACAATGAGCAGTTCTTC.